The next 17 T cell receptor beta chains were all read from a single sample in a study of T cell changes during pregnancy in multiple sclerosis. Profiling relied on immunoSEQ multiplex PCR, and the TCRdb table lists in-frame clones only, not all of them. The sample comprises about 40,000 clones, 89% of which are singletons, and more than 0.9% rests with the top ten. The sequencing used CD4+ T cells from peripheral blood mononuclear cells, collected after pregnancy. The receptors were sampled from a female donor with multiple sclerosis, enrolled in a pregnancy study.

The V gene is TRBV27, the J gene TRBJ2-7; D possibly corresponds to TRBD1 (6 bases). From germline, CDR1 is MNHEY and CDR2 SMNVEV (reference sequence). The CDR3 runs 17 residues. Trimming cost V 4 bases and J 2 bases, with 21 bases left between them. The CDR3 spells CASSYTPGTGPPYEQYF. The DNA of the CDR3 is TGTGCCAGCAGTTACACCCCCGGAACAGGGCCGCCCTACGAGCAGTACTTC.

This clone appeared once. The genes are TRBV13 and TRBJ2-6, with TRBD2 matching 11 bases. The CDR3 length is 18 residues. CDR1 PRHDT and CDR2 FYEKMQ come from the germline V gene (reference sequence). Trimming took 2 bases from V and 0 from J; bases not matched to a gene: 3. Written as DNA, the CDR3 is TGTGCCAGCAGCTTACGGACTAGCGGGTCCTCTGGGGCCAACGTCCTGACTTTC. Residues: CASSLRTSGSSGANVLTF.

The chain couples TRBV30 to TRBJ2-6; D is unclear. The CDR3 totals 14 residues. V lost 3 bases and J lost 0, with 6 bases in between. The germline V gene has CDR1 GTSNPN and CDR2 SVGIG (reference sequence). The DNA of the CDR3 is TGTGCCTGGAGGAGTATCTCTGGGGCCAACGTCCTGACTTTC. Its translation is CAWRSISGANVLTF. Supplemented by reference TRBV30 and TRBJ2-6, the full variable domain reads SQTIHQWPATLVQPVGSPLSLECTVEGTSNPNLYWYRQAAGRGLQLLFYSVGIGQISSEVPQNLSASRPQDRQFILSSKKLLLSDSGFYLCAWRSISGANVLTFGAGSRLTVL.

This clone was observed once. The J gene is TRBJ1-5, the V gene TRBV6-6; 9 bases agree with TRBD1. Trimming at V came to 7 bases and at J to 6 bases, leaving 10 bases not matched to a gene. The CDR3 consists of 15 residues. CDR1 and CDR2 from the germline V gene are MNHNY and SVGAGI (reference sequence). The CDR3 DNA sequence: TGTGCCAGCACCATGGGGGACAGGGAGTTTCAGCCCCAGCATTTT. The encoded protein is CASTMGDREFQPQHF.

The chain uses TRBV10-3 and TRBJ2-7, with 8 bases lining up with TRBD2. The CDR3 runs 13 residues. Trimming removed 7 bases from V and 2 bases from J; junction bases left unmatched: 4. Germline V lookup: CDR1 ENHRY, CDR2 SYGVKD. CDR3 coding DNA: TGTGCCATCACCCGGGGGGGCCCCTACGAGCAGTACTTC. Amino acid sequence: CAITRGGPYEQYF.

The chain couples TRBV29-1 to TRBJ2-7; D is uncertain. The V gene lost 4 bases and the J gene lost 1 base, with 5 bases spanning the gap. Looked up from germline, CDR1 is SQVTM and CDR2 is ANQGSEA. The length of the CDR3 is 11 residues. The CDR3 bases are TGCAGCGTTGTGAGGTCCTACGAGCAGTACTTC. Protein product: CSVVRSYEQYF.

The chain has TRBV5-1 and TRBJ2-7; 9 bases are shared with TRBD1. This CDR3 spans 15 amino acids. Germline V CDR1 and CDR2: SGHRS, YFSETQ. V was clipped by 7 bases and J by 2 bases; unmatched bases: 10. The CDR3 here is CASGNRTGAAYEQYF. In nucleotides, the CDR3 is TGCGCCAGCGGTAACAGGACAGGGGCGGCCTACGAGCAGTACTTC.

This chain links TRBV7-3 with TRBJ2-1, with D unclear. This CDR3 comprises 14 residues. Trimming cost V 0 bases and J 9 bases, with 12 bases left between them. Germline CDR1 SGHTA, CDR2 FQGTGA. CDR3 sequence reads: CASSLTYPVGEQFF. The CDR3 DNA is TGTGCCAGCAGCTTAACGTATCCCGTCGGTGAGCAGTTCTTC.

In its sample, this clone was seen once. V and J are TRBV6-4 and TRBJ2-3; weak D call: TRBD2 (5 bases). Trimming took 6 bases from V and 6 from J, leaving 16 bases between them. This CDR3 is built from 14 residues. The germline V gene has CDR1 MRHNA and CDR2 SNTAGT. CDR3 protein: CASSPTGGSDTQYF. The CDR3, as DNA: TGTGCCAGCAGCCCAACTGGAGGCTCCGATACGCAGTATTTT.

The chain recombines TRBV7-2 with TRBJ2-7; weak D call: TRBD2 (5 bases). V was trimmed by 5 bases and J by 9 bases, leaving 11 bases between them. Germline CDR1 reads SGHTA; CDR2 reads FQGNSA. The CDR3 is made up of 11 amino acids. The chain's CDR3 is CASSPGLWQYF. DNA of the CDR3: TGTGCCAGCAGCCCTGGACTTTGGCAGTACTTC.

This clone was observed once. The chain carries TRBV6-1 and TRBJ2-7, with D possibly TRBD1 on 5 matching bases. CDR3 size: 12 residues. Between the trimmed V and J ends, which lost 8 bases and 4 bases, there was a span of 12 bases. CDR1 and CDR2 from the germline V gene are MNHNS and SASEGT. As DNA, the CDR3 is TGTGCCAGCGGCGACAGTTTGTACGAGCAGTACTTC. This encodes CASGDSLYEQYF.

This clone has just a few counts. This chain connects TRBV18 to TRBJ2-5; no definite D call. Trimming stripped 2 bases from V and 2 bases from J, with 18 bases between. From germline, CDR1 is KGHSH and CDR2 LQKENI. The CDR3 sequence is 17 residues long. As DNA, the CDR3 is TGTGCCAGCTCACCAGCTTTTACGACACCCCTTCAAGAGACCCAGTACTTC. Protein sequence: CASSPAFTTPLQETQYF.

V and J are TRBV30 and TRBJ2-7; weak D call: TRBD1 (6 bases). This CDR3 region has 11 residues. Germline CDR1 reads GTSNPN; CDR2 reads SVGIG (reference sequence). V dropped 7 bases and J dropped 3 bases, with 10 bases sitting between them. The CDR3 reads CAYKQGYEQYF. Here the CDR3 DNA reads TGTGCCTACAAACAGGGCTACGAGCAGTACTTC. Full variable domain (remainder filled in from reference TRBV30 and TRBJ2-7): SQTIHQWPATLVQPVGSPLSLECTVEGTSNPNLYWYRQAAGRGLQLLFYSVGIGQISSEVPQNLSASRPQDRQFILSSKKLLLSDSGFYLCAYKQGYEQYFGPGTRLTVT.

The chain combines TRBV5-6 with TRBJ2-7; 8 bases fit TRBD1. The CDR3 has 13 amino acids. With V trimmed by 7 bases and J by 3 bases, 6 bases remained unmatched. Looked up from germline, CDR1 is SGHDT and CDR2 is YYEEEE. CDR3 region: CASRDRRIYEQYF. CDR3 nucleotide sequence: TGTGCCAGCCGGGACAGGAGGATCTACGAGCAGTACTTC.

The chain links TRBV30 to TRBJ2-3; D gene uncertain. CDR3 length: 12 residues. Between the trimmed V and J ends, which lost 0 bases and 5 bases, there was a span of 6 bases. Germline V CDR1 and CDR2: GTSNPN, SVGIG (reference sequence). The CDR3: CAWSVTVDTQYF. The CDR3 nucleotides are TGTGCCTGGAGTGTAACTGTAGATACGCAGTATTTT.

The chain joins TRBV18 to TRBJ2-1; a possible D gene is TRBD1 (5 bases). The V and J ends lost 5 bases and 1 base respectively, with 12 bases between them. The CDR3 sequence is 15 residues long. CDR1 KGHSH and CDR2 LQKENI come from the germline V gene. Here the CDR3 reads CASSVQPGSYNEQFF. Here the CDR3 DNA reads TGTGCCAGCTCAGTCCAGCCAGGGTCCTACAATGAGCAGTTCTTC.

The chain joins TRBV28 to TRBJ1-1; 7 positions agree with TRBD1. V trimming: 6 bases; J trimming: 0 bases; junction bases outside the gene matches: 7. Per the germline V gene, CDR1 is MDHEN and CDR2 is SYDVKM. The CDR3 loop spans 15 amino acids. In nucleotides, the CDR3 is TGTGCCAGCAGAGCGCCACAGGGGATGAACACTGAAGCTTTCTTT. Protein: CASRAPQGMNTEAFF.